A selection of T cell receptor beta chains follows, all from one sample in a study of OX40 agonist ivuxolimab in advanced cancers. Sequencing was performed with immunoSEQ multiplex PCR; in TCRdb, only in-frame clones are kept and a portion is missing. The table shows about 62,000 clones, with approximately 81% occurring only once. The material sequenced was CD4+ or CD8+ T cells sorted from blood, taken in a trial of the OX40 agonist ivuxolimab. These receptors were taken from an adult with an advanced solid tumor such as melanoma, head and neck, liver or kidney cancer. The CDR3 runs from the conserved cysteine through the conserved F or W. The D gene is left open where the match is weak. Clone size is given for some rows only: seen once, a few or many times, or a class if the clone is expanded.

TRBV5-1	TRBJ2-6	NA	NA	TGCGCCAGCAGCCGGACAGACTCTGGGGCCAACGTCCTGACTTTC	CASSRTDSGANVLTF
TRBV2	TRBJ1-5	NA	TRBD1	TGTGCCAGCAGGAACCCCCCGGACAGGGGTAATCAGCCCCAGCATTTT	CASRNPPDRGNQPQHF
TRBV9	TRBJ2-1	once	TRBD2	TGTGCCAGCAGCAGCCGGGACTACCGTAACAATGAGCAGTTCTTC	CASSSRDYRNNEQFF
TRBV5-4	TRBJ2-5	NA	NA	TGTGCCAGCAGCTTGCGGCAGATCCAAGAGACCCAGTACTTC	CASSLRQIQETQYF
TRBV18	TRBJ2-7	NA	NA	TGTGCCAGCTCACCCCTTCCCGGCGACGAGCAGTACTTC	CASSPLPGDEQYF
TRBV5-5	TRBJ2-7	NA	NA	TGTGCCAGCAGATGGGACCTCTCCTACGAGCAGTACTTC	CASRWDLSYEQYF
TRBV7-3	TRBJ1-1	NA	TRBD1	TGTGCCAGCAGCTTAACGGGGACAGGGGGAACTGAAGCTTTCTTT	CASSLTGTGGTEAFF
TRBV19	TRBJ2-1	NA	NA	TGTGCCAGTGGGGTCTTGGAGCAGTTCTTC	CASGVLEQFF
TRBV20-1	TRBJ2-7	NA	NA	TGCAGTGCTTTCCAAACCTACGAGCAGTACTTC	CSAFQTYEQYF
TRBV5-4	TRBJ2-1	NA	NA	TGTGCCAGCAGCCTAGGGAGAAGCTCCTACAATGAGCAGTTCTTC	CASSLGRSSYNEQFF
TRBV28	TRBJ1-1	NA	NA	TGTGCCAGCAGCCCCGCGGGACGGGGAAACACTGAAGCTTTCTTT	CASSPAGRGNTEAFF
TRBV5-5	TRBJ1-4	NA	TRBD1	TGTGCCAGCAGCTTGGAGACAGGGGCCTTAGGGGAAAAACTGTTTTTT	CASSLETGALGEKLFF
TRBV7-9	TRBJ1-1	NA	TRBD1	TGTGCCAGCACACAGGGGAGGAACACTGAAGCTTTCTTT	CASTQGRNTEAFF
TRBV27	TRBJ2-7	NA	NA	TGTGCCAGCAGTTCACAGGGCTACGAGCAGTACTTC	CASSSQGYEQYF
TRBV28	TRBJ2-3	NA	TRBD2	TGTGCCAGCCAGCGGGGGAGCACAGATACGCAGTATTTT	CASQRGSTDTQYF
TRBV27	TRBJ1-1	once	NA	TGTGCCAGCAGTCCCCAGGGGAACACTGAAGCTTTCTTT	CASSPQGNTEAFF
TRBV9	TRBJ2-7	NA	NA	TGTGCCAGCAGCGTTGGGCAGAGCTCCTACGAGCAGTACTTC	CASSVGQSSYEQYF
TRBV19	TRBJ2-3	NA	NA	TGTGCCAGTAGTATGGGGTTTAGCACAGATACGCAGTATTTT	CASSMGFSTDTQYF
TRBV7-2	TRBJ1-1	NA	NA	TGTGCCAGCAGTCCCCAGGGGCGCACGAACACTGAAGCTTTCTTT	CASSPQGRTNTEAFF
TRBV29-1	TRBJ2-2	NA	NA	TGCAGCGTTGAAGATCGGATGCCTGGGGCGAACACCGGGGAGCTGTTTTTT	CSVEDRMPGANTGELFF
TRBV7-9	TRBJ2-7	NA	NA	TGTGCCAGCAGCTTGGGTAGCTACGAGCAGTACTTC	CASSLGSYEQYF
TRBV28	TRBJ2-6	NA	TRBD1	TGTGCCAGCAGACGACAGGGTTCTGGGGCCAACGTCCTGACTTTC	CASRRQGSGANVLTF
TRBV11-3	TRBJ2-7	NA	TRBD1	TGTGCCAGCAGCCGTGGACAGGGATGGGGCGAGCAGTACTTC	CASSRGQGWGEQYF
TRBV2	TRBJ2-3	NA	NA	TGTGCCAGCAAGCCTACCTCAGACACAGATACGCAGTATTTT	CASKPTSDTDTQYF
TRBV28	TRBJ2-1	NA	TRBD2	TGTGCCAGCAGTTTTACGGGACTAGCGGGAGGCTCCTACAATGAGCAGTTCTTC	CASSFTGLAGGSYNEQFF
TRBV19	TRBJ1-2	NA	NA	TGTGCCAGTAGTTCCCACTCCCTGGAGGGTGGCTATGGCTACACCTTC	CASSSHSLEGGYGYTF
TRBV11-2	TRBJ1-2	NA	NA	TGTGCCAGCAGCTTGGGACGCTCCTATGGCTACACCTTC	CASSLGRSYGYTF
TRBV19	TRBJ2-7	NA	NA	TGTGCCAGTAGTATCACCTCGGGACTGTCCTACGAGCAGTACTTC	CASSITSGLSYEQYF
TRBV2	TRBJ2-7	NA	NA	TGTGCCAGCAAAGTTTTAGCGGACTCCTACGAGCAGTACTTC	CASKVLADSYEQYF
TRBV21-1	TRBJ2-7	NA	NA	TGTGCCAGCAGGGCCGGGACTAGCGACTCCTACGAGCAGTACTTC	CASRAGTSDSYEQYF
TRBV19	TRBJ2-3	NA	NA	TGTGCCAGTCGACGAACCGGGCCAAACACAGATACGCAGTATTTT	CASRRTGPNTDTQYF
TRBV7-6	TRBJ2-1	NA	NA	TGTGCCAGCAGCTTAGTGCTGGGAGGGGGTCTCTCCTACAATGAGCAGTTCTTC	CASSLVLGGGLSYNEQFF
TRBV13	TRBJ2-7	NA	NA	TGTGCCAGCAGCTTTGGAACCTACGAGCAGTACTTC	CASSFGTYEQYF
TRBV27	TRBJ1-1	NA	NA	TGTGCCAGCAGGCTATGGGGGGTGGGCACTGAAGCTTTCTTT	CASRLWGVGTEAFF
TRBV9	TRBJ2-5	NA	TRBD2	TGTGCCAGCAGCCGCGGGGGGCGGGGCAACCAAGAGACCCAGTACTTC	CASSRGGRGNQETQYF
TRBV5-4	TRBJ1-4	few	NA	TGTGCCAGCAGCTCTGACCCCGGGGATGAAAAACTGTTTTTT	CASSSDPGDEKLFF
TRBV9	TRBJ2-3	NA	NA	TGTGCCAGCAGCGTCAAAGGAGGTAGCGGACGCACAGATACGCAGTATTTT	CASSVKGGSGRTDTQYF
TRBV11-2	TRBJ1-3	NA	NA	TGTGCCAGCAGCCCAATTGGCAAACCCTCTGGAAACACCATATATTTT	CASSPIGKPSGNTIYF
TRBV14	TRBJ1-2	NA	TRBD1	TGTGCCAGCAGCGGAGACAGGGAAGGCTACACCTTC	CASSGDREGYTF
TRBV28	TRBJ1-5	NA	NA	TGTGCCAGCAGTTTAATGGGGGGTGGCAATCAGCCCCAGCATTTT	CASSLMGGGNQPQHF
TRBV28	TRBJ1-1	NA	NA	TGTGCCGGCAGGGTGGTACAGTTGACCACTGAAGCTTTCTTT	CAGRVVQLTTEAFF
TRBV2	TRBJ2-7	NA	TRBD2	TGTGCCAGCAGGGGCGGGAGTGACGAGCAGTACTTC	CASRGGSDEQYF
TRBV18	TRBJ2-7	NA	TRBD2	TGTGCCAGCTCACTCGGACTAGGGGAGGGCGACGAGCAGTACTTC	CASSLGLGEGDEQYF
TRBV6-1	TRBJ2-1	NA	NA	TGTGCCAGCAGTGACCCTAGCCACACCCTCTACAATGAGCAGTTCTTC	CASSDPSHTLYNEQFF
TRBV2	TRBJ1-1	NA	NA	TGTGCCAGCAGACTTAGAGGGGCTTTTGGGGGCGACACTGAAGCTTTCTTT	CASRLRGAFGGDTEAFF